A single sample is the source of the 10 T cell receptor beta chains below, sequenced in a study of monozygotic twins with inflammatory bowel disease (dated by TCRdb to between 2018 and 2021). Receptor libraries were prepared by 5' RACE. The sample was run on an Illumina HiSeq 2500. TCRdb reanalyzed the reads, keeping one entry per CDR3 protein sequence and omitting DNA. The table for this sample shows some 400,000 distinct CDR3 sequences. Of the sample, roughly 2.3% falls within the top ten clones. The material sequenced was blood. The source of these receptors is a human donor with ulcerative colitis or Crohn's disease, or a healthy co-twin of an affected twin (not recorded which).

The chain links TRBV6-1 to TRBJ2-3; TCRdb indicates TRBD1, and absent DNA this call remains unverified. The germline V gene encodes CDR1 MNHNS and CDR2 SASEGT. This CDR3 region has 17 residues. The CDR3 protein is CASSLGTGPRSTDTQYF.

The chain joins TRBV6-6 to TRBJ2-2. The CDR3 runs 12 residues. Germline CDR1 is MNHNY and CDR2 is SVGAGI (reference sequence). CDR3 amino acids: CASSYDPGELFF.

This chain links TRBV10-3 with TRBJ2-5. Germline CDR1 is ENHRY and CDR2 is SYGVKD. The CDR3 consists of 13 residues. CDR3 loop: CAISEALQETQYF.

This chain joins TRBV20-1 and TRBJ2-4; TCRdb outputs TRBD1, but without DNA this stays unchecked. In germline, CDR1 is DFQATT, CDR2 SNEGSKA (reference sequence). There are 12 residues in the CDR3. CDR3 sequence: CSASGGQNIQYF.

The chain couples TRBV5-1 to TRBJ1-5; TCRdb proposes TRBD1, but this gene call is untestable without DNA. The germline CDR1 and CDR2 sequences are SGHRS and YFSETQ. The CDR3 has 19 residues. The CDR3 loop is CASSLGIPGQGFVNQPQHF.

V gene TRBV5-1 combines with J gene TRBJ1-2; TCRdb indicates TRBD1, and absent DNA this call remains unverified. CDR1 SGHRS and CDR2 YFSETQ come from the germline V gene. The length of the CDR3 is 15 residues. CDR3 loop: CASSRPQGEQNGYTF.

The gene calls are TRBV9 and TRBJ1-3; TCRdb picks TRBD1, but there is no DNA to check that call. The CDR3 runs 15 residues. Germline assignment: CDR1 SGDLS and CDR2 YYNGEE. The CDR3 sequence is CASSGDAGQGDTIYF.

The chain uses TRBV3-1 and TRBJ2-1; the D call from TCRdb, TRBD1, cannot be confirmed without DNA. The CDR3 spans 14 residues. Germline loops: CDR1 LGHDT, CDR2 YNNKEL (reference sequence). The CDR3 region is CASSQSGAYNEQFF.

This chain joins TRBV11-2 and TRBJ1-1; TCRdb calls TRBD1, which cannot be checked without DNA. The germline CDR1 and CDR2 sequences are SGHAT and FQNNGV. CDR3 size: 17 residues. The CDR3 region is CASSLGTVDVLNTEAFF.

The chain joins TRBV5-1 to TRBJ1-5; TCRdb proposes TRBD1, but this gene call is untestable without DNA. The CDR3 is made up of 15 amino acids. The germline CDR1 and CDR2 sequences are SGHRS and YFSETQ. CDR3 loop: CASSLSGLGVQPQHF. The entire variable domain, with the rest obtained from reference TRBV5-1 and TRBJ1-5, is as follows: KAGVTQTPRYLIKTRGQQVTLSCSPISGHRSVSWYQQTPGQGLQFLFEYFSETQRNKGNFPGRFSGRQFSNSRSEMNVSTLELGDSALYLCASSLSGLGVQPQHFGDGTRLSIL.